A single T cell receptor beta chain is shown here with its context. With 3 bases clipped from V and 6 bases from J, the junction kept 9 bases outside the gene matches. CDR3 length: 15 amino acids. Germline assignment: CDR1 MNHEY and CDR2 SVGAGI. The source of the sample is a study of blood T cell repertoires in COVID-19. Study overall: In each case, the material was cDNA or gDNA derived from T cells, B-cell-depleted T cells, or PBMCs.

The authors' processing: Estimates of nucleated cell counts were drawn from the amplification of reference gene primers. Here immunoSEQ multiplex PCR was the method, and the copy in TCRdb shows in-frame clones only, minus some. Clone size and the V and J calls come from that table; the DNA yielded D and trimming. The sample records a few hundred thousand clones, roughly 85% being singletons. This sequence was found in a human donor in a cohort sampled during active COVID-19. Sequenced input: peripheral blood. The chain employs TRBV6-5 and TRBJ2-7, with 9 nucleotides matching TRBD1. Written as DNA, the CDR3 is TGTGCCAGCAGTTATGACGGGACAGGGAGTGGCGAGCAGTACTTC. It codes for CASSYDGTGSGEQYF.